This TCR beta chain stems from a study of CD8+CD57+ T cells in acquired aplastic anemia. Study-wide background: Sorted CD4+ and CD8+ cells gave an average of around 3.3 ug of DNA.

The study profiled TCR beta VDJ and CDR3 using genomic DNA as template. One entry per CDR3 protein results from TCRdb running MiXCR on the reads. The sample consists of under 200,000 distinct CDR3 sequences, 40% to 50% of them appearing once. As to this clonotype: No antigen is known for it.

An expansion of CD8+CD57+ cells by flow cytometry had been shown in patients chosen for sequencing. Patients had not yet gotten any therapy when their blood was taken for sampling. The CDR3 extends over 16 amino acids. With 2 bases removed from V and 5 bases from J, the gap between germline ends came to 13 bases. Germline loops: CDR1 MGHDK, CDR2 SYGVNS. Study-level results: Patients and controls shared fewer than 30 CD8+ CDR3 sequences.

The sequence derives from a human donor with aplastic anemia. The rearrangement joins TRBV25-1 to TRBJ1-6, with D maybe TRBD1 (5 bases). The sample taken for sequencing was sorted CD4+, CD8+, or CD8+CD57+ T cells (not recorded which) from PBMCs. The CDR3 sequence: CASSETQGLHNSPLHF. The CDR3 nucleotides are TGTGCCAGCAGTGAAACCCAGGGACTTCATAATTCACCCCTCCACTTT.